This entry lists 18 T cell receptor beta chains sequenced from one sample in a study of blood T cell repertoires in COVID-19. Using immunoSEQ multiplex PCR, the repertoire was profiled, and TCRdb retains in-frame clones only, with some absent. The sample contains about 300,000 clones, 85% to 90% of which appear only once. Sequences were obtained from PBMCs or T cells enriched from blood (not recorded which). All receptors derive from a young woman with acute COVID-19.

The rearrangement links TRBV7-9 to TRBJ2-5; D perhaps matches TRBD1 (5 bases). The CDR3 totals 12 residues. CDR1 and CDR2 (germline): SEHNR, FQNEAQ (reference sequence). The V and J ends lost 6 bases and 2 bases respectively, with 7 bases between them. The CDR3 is CASRTAQETQYF. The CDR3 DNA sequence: TGTGCCAGCAGGACAGCTCAAGAGACCCAGTACTTC.

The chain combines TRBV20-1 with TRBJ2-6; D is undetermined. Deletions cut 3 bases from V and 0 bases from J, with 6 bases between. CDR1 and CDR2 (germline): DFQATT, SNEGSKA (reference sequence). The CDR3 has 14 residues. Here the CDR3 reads CSASESSGANVLTF. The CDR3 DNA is TGCAGTGCTAGTGAGAGCTCTGGGGCCAACGTCCTGACTTTC.

The CDR3 loop reads CASSPIRGLNTEAFF. In nucleotides, the CDR3 is TGTGCCAGCTCACCAATTAGAGGGTTAAACACTGAAGCTTTCTTT. The gene calls are TRBV18 and TRBJ1-1; D is unclear. V lost 2 bases and J 2 bases, leaving 12 bases between the germline ends. Germline lookup yields CDR1 KGHSH and CDR2 LQKENI. The CDR3 loop spans 15 amino acids. The full variable domain, rest sourced from reference TRBV18 and TRBJ1-1, is NAGVMQNPRHLVRRRGQEARLRCSPMKGHSHVYWYRQLPEEGLKFMVYLQKENIIDESGMPKERFSAEFPKEGPSILRIQQVVRGDSAAYFCASSPIRGLNTEAFFGQGTRLTVV.

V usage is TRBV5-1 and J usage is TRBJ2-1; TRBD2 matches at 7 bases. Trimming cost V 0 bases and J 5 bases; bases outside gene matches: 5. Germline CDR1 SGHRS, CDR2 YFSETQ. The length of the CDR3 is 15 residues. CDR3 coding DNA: TGCGCCAGCAGCTTGGTTTTAAGCGGGAACAATGAGCAGTTCTTC. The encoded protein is CASSLVLSGNNEQFF.

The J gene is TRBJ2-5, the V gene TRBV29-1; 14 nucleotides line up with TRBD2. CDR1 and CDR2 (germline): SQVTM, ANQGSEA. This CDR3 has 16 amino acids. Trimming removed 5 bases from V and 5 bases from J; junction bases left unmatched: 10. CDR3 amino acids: CSVSGLAGEGGETQYF. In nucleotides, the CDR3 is TGCAGCGTTTCGGGACTAGCGGGAGAAGGGGGGGAGACCCAGTACTTC.

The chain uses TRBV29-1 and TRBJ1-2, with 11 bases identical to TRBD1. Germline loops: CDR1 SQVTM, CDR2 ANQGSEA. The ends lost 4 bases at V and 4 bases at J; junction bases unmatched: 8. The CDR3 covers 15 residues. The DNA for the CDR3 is TGCAGCGTTGGGACAGGGGGCGGTTGGGGCTATGGCTACACCTTC. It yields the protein CSVGTGGGWGYGYTF.

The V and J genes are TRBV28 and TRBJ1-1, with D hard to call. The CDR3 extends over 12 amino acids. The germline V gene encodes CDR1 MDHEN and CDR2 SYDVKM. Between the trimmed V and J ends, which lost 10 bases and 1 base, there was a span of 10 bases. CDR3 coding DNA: TGTGCCATACAAACCCCGAACACTGAAGCTTTCTTT. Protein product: CAIQTPNTEAFF.

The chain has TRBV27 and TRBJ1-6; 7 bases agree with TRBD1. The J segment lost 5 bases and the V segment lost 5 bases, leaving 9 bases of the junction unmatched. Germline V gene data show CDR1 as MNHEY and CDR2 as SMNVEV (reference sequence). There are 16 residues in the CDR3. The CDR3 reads CASSLRRTGHNSPLHF. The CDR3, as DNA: TGTGCCAGCAGTCTACGCCGGACAGGTCATAATTCACCCCTCCACTTT.

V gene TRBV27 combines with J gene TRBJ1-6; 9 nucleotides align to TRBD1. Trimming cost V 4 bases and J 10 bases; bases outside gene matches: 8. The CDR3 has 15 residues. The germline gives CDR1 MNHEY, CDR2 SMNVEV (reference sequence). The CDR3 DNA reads TGTGCCAGCAGTTCGCGGGACAGGGCGGGCTCACCCCTCCACTTT. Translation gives CASSSRDRAGSPLHF.

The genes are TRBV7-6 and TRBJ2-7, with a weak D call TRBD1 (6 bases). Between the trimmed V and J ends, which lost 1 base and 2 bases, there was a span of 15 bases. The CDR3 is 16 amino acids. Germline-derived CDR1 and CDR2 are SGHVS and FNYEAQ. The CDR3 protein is CASSLDPAGVAYEQYF. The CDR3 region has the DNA TGTGCCAGCAGCTTAGATCCCGCAGGGGTGGCCTACGAGCAGTACTTC.

CDR3 amino acids: CASIGTVLNTEAFF. The CDR3 DNA reads TGTGCCAGCATTGGGACAGTTTTGAACACTGAAGCTTTCTTT. The V gene is TRBV2, the J gene TRBJ1-1, with TRBD1 identical over 7 bases. Losses at the gene ends were 7 bases for V and 0 bases for J; bases not matched to a gene: 5. Germline CDR1 SNHLY, CDR2 FYNNEI. CDR3 length equals 14 residues.

This CDR3 reads CASSPNSRGNEKLFF. CDR3 in DNA: TGTGCCAGCAGTCCAAACTCCAGGGGGAATGAAAAACTGTTTTTT. The genes are TRBV28 and TRBJ1-4; 7 positions agree with TRBD1. In germline, CDR1 is MDHEN, CDR2 SYDVKM. This CDR3 region has 15 residues. After removal of 5 bases from V and 5 bases from J, the junction contained 8 bases not matched to a gene.

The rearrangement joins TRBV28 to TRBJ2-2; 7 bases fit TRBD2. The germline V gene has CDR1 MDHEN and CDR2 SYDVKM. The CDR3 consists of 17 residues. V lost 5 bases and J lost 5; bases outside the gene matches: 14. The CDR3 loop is CASSPFNAGVQTGELFF. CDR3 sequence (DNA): TGTGCCAGCAGTCCCTTCAATGCGGGAGTACAAACCGGGGAGCTGTTTTTT.

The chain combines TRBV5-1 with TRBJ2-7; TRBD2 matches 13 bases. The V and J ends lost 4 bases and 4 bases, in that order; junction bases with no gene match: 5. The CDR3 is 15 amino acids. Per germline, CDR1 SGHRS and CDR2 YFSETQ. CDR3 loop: CASSRTSGRRYEQYF. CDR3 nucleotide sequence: TGCGCCAGCAGCCGGACTAGCGGGAGACGGTACGAGCAGTACTTC.

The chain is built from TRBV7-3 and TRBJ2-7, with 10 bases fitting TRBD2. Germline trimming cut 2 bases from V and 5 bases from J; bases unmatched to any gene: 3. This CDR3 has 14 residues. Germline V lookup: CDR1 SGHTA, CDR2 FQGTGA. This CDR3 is CASSLEREGHEQYF. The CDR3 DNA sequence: TGTGCCAGCAGCTTAGAGCGGGAGGGTCACGAGCAGTACTTC. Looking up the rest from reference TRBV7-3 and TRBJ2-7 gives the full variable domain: GAGVSQTPSNKVTEKGKYVELRCDPISGHTALYWYRQSLGQGPEFLIYFQGTGAADDSGLPNDRFFAVRPEGSVSTLKIQRTERGDSAVYLCASSLEREGHEQYFGPGTRLTVT.

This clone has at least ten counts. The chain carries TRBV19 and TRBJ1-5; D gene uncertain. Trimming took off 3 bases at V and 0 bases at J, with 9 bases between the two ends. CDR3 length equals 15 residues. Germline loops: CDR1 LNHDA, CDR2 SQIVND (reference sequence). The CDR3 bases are TGTGCCAGTAGTATCTGGGAGTATAGCAATCAGCCCCAGCATTTT. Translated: CASSIWEYSNQPQHF.

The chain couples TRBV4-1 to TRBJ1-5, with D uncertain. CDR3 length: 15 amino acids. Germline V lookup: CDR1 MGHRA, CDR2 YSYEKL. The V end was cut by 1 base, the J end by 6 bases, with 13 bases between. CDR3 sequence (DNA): TGCGCCAGCAGCCAAGCAGAGCTAGTGGGTCAGCCCCAGCATTTT. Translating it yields CASSQAELVGQPQHF.

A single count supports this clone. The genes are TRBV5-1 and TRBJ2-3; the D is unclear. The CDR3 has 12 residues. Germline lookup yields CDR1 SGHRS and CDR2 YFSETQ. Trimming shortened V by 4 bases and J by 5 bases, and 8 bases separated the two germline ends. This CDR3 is CASSVFKDTQYF. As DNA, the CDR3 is TGCGCCAGCAGCGTGTTTAAAGATACGCAGTATTTT.